This T cell receptor (beta chain) appears in the sequencing data of a study of OX40 agonist ivuxolimab in advanced cancers. Libraries were prepared by immunoSEQ multiplex PCR; TCRdb keeps only in-frame clonotypes and omits some of them. The sample lists roughly 43,000 clones, 80% to 90% occurring once. Regarding the study as a whole: The study found among the lowest clonal expansion in partial responders at 0.1-3.0 mg/kg.

Turning to this clone: Its antigen is as yet unknown.

This clonotype originated in an adult with an advanced solid tumor such as melanoma, head and neck, liver or kidney cancer. The source material was CD4+ or CD8+ T cells sorted from blood, sampled in a trial of the OX40 agonist ivuxolimab.

CDR3 sequence: CASSESPGDNSPLHF. CDR3 nucleotides: TGTGCCAGCAGTGAATCCCCAGGGGATAATTCACCCCTCCACTTT. The chain recombines TRBV6-1 with TRBJ1-6; weak D call: TRBD1 (6 bases). Germline CDR1 MNHNS, CDR2 SASEGT. There are 15 residues in the CDR3. Deletions cut 2 bases from V and 5 bases from J, with 10 bases between.